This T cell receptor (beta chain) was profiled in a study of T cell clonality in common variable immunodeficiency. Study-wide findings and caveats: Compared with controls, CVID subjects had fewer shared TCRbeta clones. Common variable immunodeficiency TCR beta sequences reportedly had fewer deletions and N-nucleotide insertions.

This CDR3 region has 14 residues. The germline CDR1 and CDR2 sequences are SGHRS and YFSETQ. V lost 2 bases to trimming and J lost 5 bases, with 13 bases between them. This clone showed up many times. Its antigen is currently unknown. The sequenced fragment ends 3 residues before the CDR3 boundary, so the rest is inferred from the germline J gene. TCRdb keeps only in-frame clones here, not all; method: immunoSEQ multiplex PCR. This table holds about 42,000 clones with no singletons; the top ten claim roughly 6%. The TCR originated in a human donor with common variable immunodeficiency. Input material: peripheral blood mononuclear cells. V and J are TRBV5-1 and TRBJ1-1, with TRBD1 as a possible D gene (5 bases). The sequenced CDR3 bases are TGCGCCAGCAGCTTCCGGGGCGGGGGTACTGAA. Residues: CASSFRGGGTE. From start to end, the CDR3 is CASSFRGGGTEAFF.